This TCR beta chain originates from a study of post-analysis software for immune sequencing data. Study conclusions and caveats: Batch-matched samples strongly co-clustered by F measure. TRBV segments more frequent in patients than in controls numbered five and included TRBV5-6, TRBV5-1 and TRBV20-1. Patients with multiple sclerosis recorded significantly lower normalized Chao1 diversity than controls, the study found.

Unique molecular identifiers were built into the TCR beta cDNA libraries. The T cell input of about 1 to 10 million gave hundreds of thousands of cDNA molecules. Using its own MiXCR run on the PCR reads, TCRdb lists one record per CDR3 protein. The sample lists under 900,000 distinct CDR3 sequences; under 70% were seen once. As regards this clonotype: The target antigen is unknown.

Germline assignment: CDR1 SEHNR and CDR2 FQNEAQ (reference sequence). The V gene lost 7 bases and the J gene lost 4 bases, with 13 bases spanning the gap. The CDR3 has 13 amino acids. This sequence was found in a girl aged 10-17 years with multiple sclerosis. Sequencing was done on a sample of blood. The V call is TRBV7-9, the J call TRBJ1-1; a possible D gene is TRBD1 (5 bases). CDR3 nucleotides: TGTGCCAGCATCCAAGAGGGGAGCACTGAAGCTTTCTTT. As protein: CASIQEGSTEAFF.